Following are 31 T cell receptor beta chains from one sample sequenced in a study of T-cell reconstitution after alpha-beta-depleted transplantation in children. Unique molecular identifiers were used in preparing the TCRbeta library. TCRdb called the PCR reads again in MiXCR, with one record for every CDR3 protein. Altogether roughly 300,000 distinct CDR3 sequences are present, around a tenth being singletons, with the ten largest covering 23%. This material consisted of peripheral blood, taken 180 days after TCRalphabeta/CD19-depleted stem cell transplant. These receptor sequences come from a male patient under 10 years old who had a stem cell transplant for chronic granulomatous disease, so the T cells may come from the graft donor.

Concerning this clonotype itself: A much larger clone differs by one base, so this may be a read error. The V gene is TRBV7-2, the J gene TRBJ2-5; no firm D call. This CDR3 region has 12 residues. Germline values: CDR1 SGHTA, CDR2 FQGNSA. CDR3 DNA: TGTGCCAGCAGCTTACTTGCTGAGATCCAGTACTTC. Protein: CASSLLAEIQYF.

This clonotype was observed many times. The rearrangement links TRBV12-3 or TRBV12-4 to TRBJ1-6, with D possibly TRBD1 on 5 matching bases. CDR3 length: 16 amino acids. V was clipped by 3 bases and J by 4 bases, with 13 bases between them. The DNA for the CDR3 is TGTGCCAGCAGTTTTTGGTCGGGACCTTATAATTCACCCCTCCACTTT. This sequence encodes CASSFWSGPYNSPLHF.

This clonotype was found many times. The chain combines TRBV29-1 with TRBJ2-7, with TRBD2 identical over 11 bases. This CDR3 region has 16 residues. J was trimmed by 7 bases and V by 4 bases; bases with no gene match: 15. The germline V gene encodes CDR1 SQVTM and CDR2 ANQGSEA. The CDR3 region has the DNA TGCAGCGTTGGAACTTGGACTAGCGGGTTTTCGAAAGAGCAGTACTTC. Its translation: CSVGTWTSGFSKEQYF.

The table lists this clonotype with many counts. DNA of the CDR3: TGTGCCAGCAGCGTAGGGGGGACAGGGTCCTACGAGCAGTACTTC. Protein sequence: CASSVGGTGSYEQYF. V usage is TRBV9 and J usage is TRBJ2-7, with 9 positions matching TRBD1. Germline V gives CDR1 SGDLS, CDR2 YYNGEE. V dropped 0 bases and J dropped 1; count of bases not matched to a gene: 2. This CDR3 has 15 amino acids.

This clonotype was counted at least ten times. This rearrangement joins TRBV12-3 or TRBV12-4 to TRBJ2-1, with D possibly matching TRBD1 (5 bases). The V end was cut by 3 bases, the J end by 2 bases, with 11 bases between. The CDR3 extends over 15 amino acids. The CDR3 loop reads CASSFYWTPYNEQFF. DNA for the CDR3: TGTGCCAGCAGTTTCTACTGGACACCCTACAATGAGCAGTTCTTC.

This clonotype has a count of ten or more. V usage is TRBV28 and J usage is TRBJ1-6; D is unclear. Between the trimmed V and J ends, which lost 2 bases and 1 base, there was a span of 12 bases. Germline CDR1 and CDR2: MDHEN and SYDVKM. This CDR3 contains 17 residues. The DNA of the CDR3 is TGTGCCAGCAGTTTAGGTTTATGGGGTTCCTATAATTCACCCCTCCACTTT. Translating gives CASSLGLWGSYNSPLHF.

This clonotype has ten or more counts. The chain has TRBV6-2 or TRBV6-3 and TRBJ1-1; D gene ambiguous. CDR3 length: 16 amino acids. V lost 7 bases, J lost 0 bases, and 18 bases lay in between. Germline V CDR1 and CDR2: MNHEY, SVGEGT. The CDR3 loop reads CASTPGSQTLNTEAFF. DNA of the CDR3: TGTGCCAGCACACCGGGATCCCAGACTCTGAACACTGAAGCTTTCTTT.

About this clonotype itself: This may come from a read error, since a much larger clone is one base off. The chain is built from TRBV12-3 or TRBV12-4 and TRBJ1-4; D remains ambiguous. Trimming cost V 2 bases and J 4 bases, with 8 bases left between them. The CDR3 extends over 14 amino acids. The CDR3 sequence: CASSLFPFNEKLFF. CDR3 sequence (DNA): TGTGCCAGCAGTTTATTTCCGTTTAATGAAAAACTGTTTTTT.

The V and J genes are TRBV20-1 and TRBJ1-5, with TRBD1 as a possible D gene (6 bases). The germline CDR1 and CDR2 sequences are DFQATT and SNEGSKA (reference sequence). V was trimmed by 0 bases and J by 1 base, leaving 16 bases between them. This CDR3 is built from 17 residues. The chain's CDR3 is CSARELTGTTSNQPQHF. The CDR3, as DNA: TGCAGTGCTAGAGAATTAACAGGGACAACCAGCAATCAGCCCCAGCATTTT.

The sample holds a few counts of this clonotype. The genes are TRBV7-9 and TRBJ1-2; 8 bases agree with TRBD1. Germline V CDR1 and CDR2: SEHNR, FQNEAQ (reference sequence). The CDR3 has 16 residues. Trimming took 4 bases from V and 8 from J; bases not matched to a gene: 15. The CDR3 loop reads CASSYGRARGRDGYTF. Written as DNA, the CDR3 is TGTGCCAGCAGCTACGGTAGGGCCAGGGGGCGTGACGGCTACACCTTC.

With regard to this clonotype: A much larger clone lies one base from this, so it may be a read error. Since no conserved phenylalanine or tryptophan closes the CDR3, a read error is the likely cause. The V gene is TRBV20-1, the J gene TRBJ2-7, with TRBD1 matching over 8 bases. CDR3 length: 13 amino acids. Trimming removed 7 bases from V and 2 bases from J; junction bases left unmatched: 7. From germline, CDR1 is DFQATT and CDR2 SNEGSKA (reference sequence). The DNA of the CDR3 is TGCAGTGTTTATGGACAGGGACCCTACGAGCAGTACCTC. Its protein is CSVYGQGPYEQYL.

This clonotype was seen repeatedly, ten times or more. The chain links TRBV10-1 to TRBJ2-1; D gene uncertain. This CDR3 region has 13 residues. V dropped 6 bases and J dropped 8 bases, with 14 bases sitting between them. The germline CDR1 and CDR2 sequences are WNHNN and SYGVQD (reference sequence). The CDR3 here is CASSSLPWDEQFF. As DNA, the CDR3 is TGCGCCAGCAGCTCTCTCCCTTGGGATGAGCAGTTCTTC.

Ten or more counts support this clonotype. The chain is built from TRBV5-1 and TRBJ1-2, with no clear D. The CDR3 has 14 amino acids. Germline V gives CDR1 SGHRS, CDR2 YFSETQ. Deletions cut 0 bases from V and 7 bases from J, with 13 bases between. The CDR3, as DNA: TGCGCCAGCAGCTTGGGACCGAATAATAGTGGCTACACCTTC. Amino acid sequence: CASSLGPNNSGYTF.

This clonotype was seen at least ten times. This sequence joins TRBV5-1 and TRBJ2-1; D might be TRBD1 or TRBD2, each matching 5 bases. Deletions cut 0 bases from V and 0 bases from J, with 10 bases between. CDR1 and CDR2 from the germline V gene are SGHRS and YFSETQ. CDR3 length: 16 residues. The CDR3 DNA reads as TGCGCCAGCAGCTTGGTTGGGGGAACCTCCTACAATGAGCAGTTCTTC. It encodes CASSLVGGTSYNEQFF.

The genes are TRBV4-3 and TRBJ2-6; D gene ambiguous. Germline lookup yields CDR1 LGHNA and CDR2 YSLEER. This CDR3 comprises 20 residues. V lost 0 bases and J 2 bases, leaving 20 bases between the germline ends. CDR3 loop: CASSQDESSAFSPGANVLTF. CDR3 sequence (DNA): TGCGCCAGCAGCCAAGATGAATCTTCAGCTTTCTCCCCTGGGGCCAACGTCCTGACTTTC.

In its sample, this clonotype was seen many times. The chain uses TRBV4-2 and TRBJ2-5; 9 bases line up with TRBD2. Germline loops: CDR1 LGHNA, CDR2 YNFKEQ. V gave up 1 base and J gave up 3 bases; unmatched junction bases: 9. This CDR3 region has 17 residues. The CDR3 DNA reads TGTGCCAGCAGCCAAGCCCCTGCGGGGGGGCCGGAAGAGACCCAGTACTTC. It specifies CASSQAPAGGPEETQYF.

At least ten counts were recorded for this clonotype. The CDR3 DNA is TGTGCCAGCAGTTTTCATACGGGCTCGATAGGAGATACGCAGTATTTT. The encoded protein is CASSFHTGSIGDTQYF. The J gene is TRBJ2-3, the V gene TRBV6-2 or TRBV6-3, with unresolved D. The CDR3 has 16 residues. Trimming removed 4 bases from V and 5 bases from J, with 19 bases in between. Germline V gene lookup returns CDR1 MNHEY and CDR2 SVGEGT.

This chain uses TRBV5-1 with TRBJ2-7; no clear D. The CDR3 is 16 residues long. The germline V gene encodes CDR1 SGHRS and CDR2 YFSETQ. V lost 3 bases and J lost 0, with 16 bases in between. In DNA, the CDR3 is TGCGCCAGCAGCTCCCTGACACACCGGGTCTCCTACGAGCAGTACTTC. Translation: CASSSLTHRVSYEQYF.

This clonotype was counted a few times. The chain employs TRBV30 and TRBJ2-7, with 8 positions matching TRBD2. The CDR3 runs to 18 residues. V gave up 2 bases and J gave up 0 bases; unmatched junction bases: 15. Germline CDR1 GTSNPN, CDR2 SVGIG (reference sequence). As DNA, the CDR3 is TGTGCCTGGAGTCCTCGATGGGGATTAGCGGGGAGCTCCTACGAGCAGTACTTC. Translating gives CAWSPRWGLAGSSYEQYF. Looking up the rest from reference TRBV30 and TRBJ2-7 gives the full variable domain: SQTIHQWPATLVQPVGSPLSLECTVEGTSNPNLYWYRQAAGRGLQLLFYSVGIGQISSEVPQNLSASRPQDRQFILSSKKLLLSDSGFYLCAWSPRWGLAGSSYEQYFGPGTRLTVT.

This clonotype came up many times. V and J are TRBV27 and TRBJ2-7, with 7 nucleotides matching TRBD2. This CDR3 region has 13 residues. CDR1 and CDR2 from the germline V gene are MNHEY and SMNVEV (reference sequence). Trimming took 6 bases from V and 3 from J; bases not matched to a gene: 5. CDR3 region: CASRRGENYEQYF. DNA of the CDR3: TGTGCCAGCAGACGGGGGGAGAACTACGAGCAGTACTTC.

This clonotype appeared many times. The chain carries TRBV7-4 and TRBJ2-5; 12 bases match TRBD2. Germline assignment: CDR1 SGHVT and CDR2 SQSDAQ. The CDR3 runs to 17 residues. V trimming: 1 base; J trimming: 5 bases; junction bases outside the gene matches: 8. The CDR3 coding sequence is TGTGCCAGCAGCTTAGGGTCTAGCGGGAGGGCCGAGGAGACCCAGTACTTC. This codes for CASSLGSSGRAEETQYF.

The sample holds many counts of this clonotype. Germline and junction disagree at one end, which may indicate a read error. The DNA for the CDR3 is TGCGCCAGCAGCCAAGAAGGTGGGGGGTTCACCGGGGAGCTGGTTTTT. Amino acid sequence: CASSQEGGGFTGELVF. V gene TRBV4-3 combines with J gene TRBJ2-2, with D possibly TRBD2 on 6 matching bases. CDR1 LGHNA and CDR2 YSLEER come from the germline V gene. The length of the CDR3 is 16 residues.

To note about this clonotype: Compared with germline, one end of the junction differs, possibly owing to a read error. This chain uses TRBV29-1 with TRBJ2-2; 7 bases align to TRBD2. Per germline, CDR1 SQVTM and CDR2 ANQGSEA. CDR3 length: 13 amino acids. CDR3 bases: TGTAGCGTTTCGTGGGGGGGCACCGGGGAGCTGTTTTTT. It translates to CSVSWGGTGELFF.

This clonotype was seen many times. CDR3 nucleotides: TGCAGTGCTACAAGATCGGGACAGGGGCCCTATGGCTACACCTTC. Amino acid sequence: CSATRSGQGPYGYTF. The V and J genes are TRBV20-1 and TRBJ1-2; TRBD1 matches 10 bases. Trimming removed 4 bases from V and 4 bases from J; junction bases left unmatched: 9. Looked up from germline, CDR1 is DFQATT and CDR2 is SNEGSKA (reference sequence). The CDR3 length is 15 residues.

This clonotype was seen ten or more times. This chain uses TRBV7-9 with TRBJ2-1, with 10 positions matching TRBD2. The germline V gene encodes CDR1 SEHNR and CDR2 FQNEAQ (reference sequence). The CDR3 length is 17 residues. The V and J ends lost 1 base and 1 base, in that order; junction bases with no gene match: 4. CDR3: CASSLEASGGSYNEQFF. The DNA of the CDR3 is TGTGCCAGCAGCTTAGAGGCTAGCGGGGGATCCTACAATGAGCAGTTCTTC.

This clonotype has a count of ten or more. V and J are TRBV5-1 and TRBJ2-6; TRBD1 matches at 7 bases. With V trimmed by 1 base and J by 1 base, 11 bases remained unmatched. There are 19 residues in the CDR3. The germline V gene encodes CDR1 SGHRS and CDR2 YFSETQ. The CDR3 DNA reads as TGCGCCAGCAGCTTGCCCCCGGGACAGATCGAGTCTGGGGCCAACGTCCTGACTTTC. Translated: CASSLPPGQIESGANVLTF.

This clonotype has a count of ten or more. This chain joins TRBV4-2 and TRBJ2-6; D possibly corresponds to TRBD2 (5 bases). In germline, CDR1 is LGHNA, CDR2 YNFKEQ. The CDR3 totals 16 residues. V gave up 0 bases and J gave up 0 bases, with 6 bases separating them. The CDR3 region is CASSQDGLSGANVLTF. CDR3 DNA sequence: TGTGCCAGCAGCCAAGATGGACTCTCTGGGGCCAACGTCCTGACTTTC.

The rearrangement joins TRBV18 to TRBJ1-1; the D gene is possibly TRBD1 (5 bases). V lost 0 bases and J 4 bases, leaving 15 bases between the germline ends. In germline, CDR1 is KGHSH, CDR2 LQKENI. The CDR3 contains 16 residues. For the CDR3, the DNA is TGTGCCAGCTCACCACCATCCGGGGCCGGGAGCACTGAAGCTTTCTTT. It specifies CASSPPSGAGSTEAFF.

In its sample, this clonotype was seen many times. The chain joins TRBV28 to TRBJ2-2, with D perhaps TRBD2 (5 bases). Trimming left V 6 bases short and J 3 bases short, with 8 bases between. Germline CDR1 MDHEN, CDR2 SYDVKM. CDR3 size: 13 residues. CDR3 in DNA: TGTGCCAGCAGGTGGACTGACACCGGGGAGCTGTTTTTT. Its protein product is CASRWTDTGELFF.

This clonotype has ten or more counts. This chain connects TRBV9 to TRBJ1-5; D gene ambiguous. CDR3 size: 15 residues. Trimming pared 4 bases from V and 0 bases from J, leaving 11 bases between. Per the germline V gene, CDR1 is SGDLS and CDR2 is YYNGEE. The CDR3 loop reads CASSKLGYSNQPQHF. The CDR3 bases are TGTGCCAGCAGCAAATTGGGGTATAGCAATCAGCCCCAGCATTTT.

In its sample, this clonotype was seen many times. The chain has TRBV5-1 and TRBJ2-1, with a possible D match to TRBD2 (5 bases). V was shortened by 0 bases and J by 0 bases, with 7 bases between the two germline ends. The CDR3 has 15 residues. Germline assignment: CDR1 SGHRS and CDR2 YFSETQ. The CDR3 sequence: CASSLASGSYNEQFF. The CDR3 region has the DNA TGCGCCAGCAGCTTGGCCAGCGGCTCCTACAATGAGCAGTTCTTC.